This T cell receptor (beta chain) was profiled in a study of blood T cell repertoires in COVID-19. Per the authors' pipeline: Nucleated cell number was recorded as an estimate derived from reference gene primer amplification. Clones were sequenced by immunoSEQ multiplex PCR, and TCRdb holds only the in-frame ones, with some missing. V and J calls and clone size are those listed in that table; D and trimming were worked out from the DNA. Here the sample spans around 95,000 clones, 88% being singletons. The J segment lost 6 bases and the V segment lost 4 bases, leaving 9 bases of the junction unmatched. Germline V gives CDR1 SGHRS, CDR2 YFSETQ. CDR3 length: 15 residues.

Sequenced: peripheral blood. The receptor comes from a human donor in a cohort sampled during active COVID-19. The chain has TRBV5-1 and TRBJ2-3, with TRBD2 identical over 9 bases. The DNA for the CDR3 is TGCGCCAGCAGCCGCGGTAGCGGGGGCCCGGATACGCAGTATTTT. Translating gives CASSRGSGGPDTQYF. The full variable domain, with the rest looked up from reference TRBV5-1 and TRBJ2-3, is KAGVTQTPRYLIKTRGQQVTLSCSPISGHRSVSWYQQTPGQGLQFLFEYFSETQRNKGNFPGRFSGRQFSNSRSEMNVSTLELGDSALYLCASSRGSGGPDTQYFGPGTRLTVL.